This TCR beta chain was captured in a study of blood T cell repertoires in COVID-19. Study information: Acute and convalescent COVID-19 specimens originated in the United States, Italy and Spain.

Libraries were prepared by immunoSEQ multiplex PCR; TCRdb keeps only in-frame clonotypes and omits some of them. The sample has under 250,000 clones; about 84% are singletons. Germline assignment: CDR1 SGHVS and CDR2 FQNEAQ. With 3 bases clipped from V and 7 bases from J, the junction kept 12 bases outside the gene matches. The CDR3 totals 16 residues. The rearrangement uses TRBV7-8 and TRBJ2-5; 9 bases align to TRBD1. Input material: peripheral blood. This sequence was found in a woman older than 75 with acute or convalescent COVID-19. The CDR3: CASSFLDPGQGGTQYF. In DNA, the CDR3 is TGTGCCAGCAGCTTTCTTGATCCGGGACAGGGCGGGACCCAGTACTTC.